The 14 T cell receptor beta chains given below trace back to one sample, sequenced in a study of blood T cell repertoires in COVID-19. The assay was immunoSEQ multiplex PCR, and TCRdb's table has in-frame clones only and misses some. Among roughly 370,000 clones, approximately 87% were seen once, and the ten largest hold about 9.4%. Sequencing was performed on PBMCs or T cells enriched from blood (not recorded which). These receptor sequences come from a woman aged 50 to 60 who had recovered from COVID-19.

The chain has TRBV4-3 and TRBJ2-7; TRBD1 aligns across 7 bases. Trimming cost V 4 bases and J 5 bases; bases outside gene matches: 11. The CDR3 contains 15 residues. CDR1 and CDR2 (germline): LGHNA, YSLEER. The CDR3 DNA reads as TGCGCCAGCAGCCGGACAGGTCAGGGGTTTCACGAGCAGTACTTC. This sequence encodes CASSRTGQGFHEQYF.

The J gene is TRBJ2-3, the V gene TRBV3-1 (or the pseudogene TRBV3-2); 7 nucleotides line up with TRBD2. Germline CDR1 LGHDT, CDR2 YNNKEL (reference sequence). The length of the CDR3 is 16 residues. The V and J ends lost 0 bases and 2 bases, in that order; junction bases with no gene match: 5. CDR3 in amino acids: CASSQDFRGDTDTQYF. CDR3 DNA sequence: TGTGCCAGCAGCCAAGATTTCCGGGGGGACACAGATACGCAGTATTTT.

The genes are TRBV27 and TRBJ2-1; a weak D match, TRBD1 (5 bases). The CDR3 totals 16 residues. Germline CDR1 reads MNHEY; CDR2 reads SMNVEV (reference sequence). V lost 5 bases and J 8 bases, leaving 22 bases between the germline ends. CDR3 protein: CASSPPRTMGLHEQFF. In DNA, the CDR3 is TGTGCCAGCAGTCCCCCCCGGACAATGGGCCTCCATGAGCAGTTCTTC.

In its sample, this clone was seen once. The genes are TRBV4-1 and TRBJ2-1; possible D gene TRBD1, 5 bases. The germline V and J ends were trimmed by 4 bases and 0 bases, with 10 bases remaining between them. Looked up from germline, CDR1 is MGHRA and CDR2 is YSYEKL. The CDR3 runs 15 residues. CDR3 loop: CASSRGASSYNEQFF. CDR3 nucleotides: TGCGCCAGCAGCCGTGGGGCGAGCTCCTACAATGAGCAGTTCTTC.

The rearrangement uses TRBV7-9 and TRBJ2-3; TRBD2 agrees at 14 bases. V lost 5 bases to trimming and J lost 2 bases; unmatched junction nucleotides: 12. This CDR3 is built from 19 residues. Germline V gives CDR1 SEHNR, CDR2 FQNEAQ (reference sequence). The CDR3 reads CASSGRTSGGRGNTDTQYF. CDR3 DNA sequence: TGTGCCAGCAGCGGCAGGACTAGCGGGGGGCGGGGGAACACAGATACGCAGTATTTT.

The chain combines TRBV5-6 with TRBJ2-7, with 8 bases matching TRBD1. CDR3 length: 13 residues. Germline V gene lookup returns CDR1 SGHDT and CDR2 YYEEEE. Trimming at V came to 5 bases and at J to 6 bases, leaving 7 bases not matched to a gene. The CDR3 DNA follows: TGTGCCAGCAGTAGGGCAGGGGGCGGCGAGCAGTACTTC. Encoded protein: CASSRAGGGEQYF.

The genes are TRBV7-2 and TRBJ2-5; 14 bases fit TRBD2. CDR1 is SGHTA, CDR2 FQGNSA, per germline. The CDR3 has 17 amino acids. The V gene end was trimmed by 1 base and the J gene end by 5 bases; junction bases not matched to a gene: 6. As DNA, the CDR3 is TGTGCCAGCAGCTTAGTCGGACTAGCGGGGGGATCGGAGACCCAGTACTTC. Encoded protein: CASSLVGLAGGSETQYF.

CDR3 DNA: TGTGCCAGCTCACTAATACCTATCAACAGAAGGGGGTCGGCCTATGGCTACACCTTC. The encoded protein is CASSLIPINRRGSAYGYTF. The rearrangement links TRBV18 to TRBJ1-2; perhaps TRBD1 as D (6 bases). The CDR3 is made up of 19 amino acids. Per germline, CDR1 KGHSH and CDR2 LQKENI. V was cut by 4 bases and J by 4 bases, with 28 bases left in between.

The chain recombines TRBV1 with TRBJ1-5; the D segment call TRBD1 is taken from the table without a DNA check. TRBV1 is a listed pseudogene. The CDR3 contains 15 residues. DNA for the CDR3: TGCATTACAATCCGGGACAAATATAGCAATCAGCCCCAGCATTTT. This sequence encodes CITIRDKYSNQPQHF.

The V call is TRBV14, the J call TRBJ1-6, with 9 nucleotides matching TRBD1. Germline values: CDR1 SGHDN, CDR2 FVKESK. CDR3 length: 15 residues. J lost 13 bases, V lost 3 bases, and 10 bases had no gene match. DNA of the CDR3: TGTGCCAGCAGCCACACAGGACAGGGGCTGGGCCCCCTCCACTTT. This codes for CASSHTGQGLGPLHF.

The J gene is TRBJ1-5, the V gene TRBV29-1; 8 nucleotides align to TRBD1. Trimming removed 4 bases from V and 6 bases from J; junction bases left unmatched: 14. The germline V gene encodes CDR1 SQVTM and CDR2 ANQGSEA. The CDR3 runs 16 residues. The DNA for the CDR3 is TGCAGCGTTGGTGTACCCCGGACAGGGAAGGGTCAGCCCCAGCATTTT. It codes for CSVGVPRTGKGQPQHF.

The rearrangement uses TRBV7-2 and TRBJ2-7, with 12 nucleotides matching TRBD2. CDR3 length: 13 residues. The trim removed 6 bases at V and 6 bases at J, leaving 3 bases unmatched. Per germline, CDR1 SGHTA and CDR2 FQGNSA. CDR3 region: CASRMTSGGEQYF. CDR3 DNA sequence: TGTGCCAGCAGGATGACTAGCGGGGGCGAGCAGTACTTC.

As concerns this clone: The same CDR3 also results from other DNA sequences found in this sample. The chain links TRBV28 to TRBJ1-2; a possible D gene is TRBD1 (5 bases). Per germline, CDR1 MDHEN and CDR2 SYDVKM. Trimming cost V 4 bases and J 8 bases, with 8 bases left between them. The CDR3 contains 11 residues. Here the CDR3 DNA reads TGTGCCAGCAGTTCAGGGTACGGCTACACCTTC. As protein: CASSSGYGYTF.

This clone was recorded a few times. V is TRBV6-1 and J is TRBJ1-2, with 7 bases identical to TRBD1. V lost 3 bases, J lost 8 bases, and 6 bases stayed unmatched. Germline CDR1 MNHNS, CDR2 SASEGT. This CDR3 has 13 residues. This chain's CDR3 is CASSDLTGLGYTF. CDR3 bases: TGTGCCAGCAGTGACCTGACAGGGTTAGGCTACACCTTC.